The rows below give T cell receptor beta chains drawn from one sample of a study of blood T cell repertoires in COVID-19. Sequencing used immunoSEQ multiplex PCR; TCRdb keeps in-frame clones, though not all of them. The data show 120,000 to 150,000 clones, 70% to 90% seen once. The sequenced sample consisted of PBMCs or T cells enriched from blood (not recorded which). The receptors stem from a woman in her forties or fifties with acute COVID-19. The CDR3 runs from the conserved cysteine through the conserved F or W. Fields, in order: V gene, J gene, clone size, D gene, CDR3 length, CDR3 DNA, CDR3 protein. The D gene is left open where the match is weak. Clone size, where shown, is once, few, many, or a class for clones that have expanded.

TRBV5-1	TRBJ2-7	NA	NA	13	TGCGCCAGCAGCTTTACACAGGACTACGAGCAGTACTTC	CASSFTQDYEQYF
TRBV19	TRBJ1-5	NA	TRBD1	12	TGTGCCAGTAGTCTACAGGGGCAGCCCCAGCATTTT	CASSLQGQPQHF
TRBV29-1	TRBJ1-4	NA	NA	14	TGCAGCGTTCAAAAGGACAGTTCCGATGAAAAACTGTTTTTT	CSVQKDSSDEKLFF
TRBV9	TRBJ2-1	NA	NA	14	TGTGCCAGCAGCGTAGAGGCGGATCAGAATGAGCAGTTCTTC	CASSVEADQNEQFF
TRBV24-1	TRBJ2-5	few	TRBD1	16	TGTGCCACCAGTGACCAAAGGACAGGGGGTGGAGAGACCCAGTACTTC	CATSDQRTGGGETQYF
TRBV29-1	TRBJ1-3	few	NA	14	TGCAGCGTTGATCTACTGGAGGGAGGAAACACCATATATTTT	CSVDLLEGGNTIYF
TRBV9	TRBJ1-6	few	TRBD1	14	TGTGCCAGCAGCGTAGGCCAGGGGGGTTCACCCCTCCACTTT	CASSVGQGGSPLHF
TRBV19	TRBJ1-3	NA	NA	15	TGTGCCAGTGGTGGTAGAGGGCGGCCTGGAAACACCATATATTTT	CASGGRGRPGNTIYF
TRBV5-4	TRBJ1-2	NA	NA	15	TGTGCCAGCAGCTTGGACCTCTCTAGGAACTATGGCTACACCTTC	CASSLDLSRNYGYTF
TRBV7-8	TRBJ2-2	NA	NA	16	TGTGCCAGCAGCTTAGGACGGGGAGCGGGCACCGGGGAGCTGTTTTTT	CASSLGRGAGTGELFF
TRBV6-2/TRBV6-3	TRBJ2-3	once	TRBD1	19	TGTGCCAGCAGTTTCACTCCGGGACAGCCTATTCCGAGCACAGATACGCAGTATTTT	CASSFTPGQPIPSTDTQYF
TRBV30	TRBJ2-1	NA	NA	13	TGTGCCTGGAGTGTATCCAGGGTCGATGAGCAGTTCTTC	CAWSVSRVDEQFF
TRBV7-9	TRBJ2-5	few	TRBD1	15	TGTGCCAGCAGCTCTGGACAGGGGTACCAAGAGACCCAGTACTTC	CASSSGQGYQETQYF
TRBV9	TRBJ2-2	NA	NA	13	TGTGCCAGCAGCCCAAAGAACACCGGGGAGCTGTTTTTT	CASSPKNTGELFF
TRBV6-5	TRBJ2-7	once	TRBD1	14	TGTGCCAGTATCCCCGGGACAGGGTTTCTAGAGCAGTACTTC	CASIPGTGFLEQYF
TRBV11-2	TRBJ2-3	few	TRBD1	14	TGTGCCAGCAGCTTGACAGGGCCCCTCGATACGCAGTATTTT	CASSLTGPLDTQYF
TRBV5-1	TRBJ1-2	NA	NA	15	TGCGCCAGCAGCTTTGGGGACTATGCCGGCTATGGCTACACCTTC	CASSFGDYAGYGYTF
TRBV4-2	TRBJ2-1	once	NA	17	TGTGCCAGCAGCCAAGTTGGAGACCACGAATCCTACAATGAGCAGTTCTTC	CASSQVGDHESYNEQFF
TRBV11-3	TRBJ1-1	NA	NA	15	TGTGCCAGCAGCTCGGAACAGGGAAGGGACACTGAAGCTTTCTTT	CASSSEQGRDTEAFF
TRBV5-1	TRBJ1-4	NA	TRBD1	17	TGCGCCAGCAGCCCGCCGGGACAGGGGTCTCCTAATGAAAAACTGTTTTTT	CASSPPGQGSPNEKLFF
TRBV9	TRBJ2-7	NA	TRBD2	15	TGTGCCAGCAGCGTAGCTAGCGGGGGTTCCTACGAGCAGTACTTC	CASSVASGGSYEQYF
TRBV19	TRBJ1-2	NA	TRBD1	14	TGTGCCACCAGAAGCCGGGACAGGGCCTATGGCTACACCTTC	CATRSRDRAYGYTF
TRBV30	TRBJ2-7	NA	NA	11	TGTGCCTGGACCCGAACGGGGGAGCAGTACTTC	CAWTRTGEQYF
TRBV4-3	TRBJ1-3	NA	NA	17	TGCGCCAGCAGCCAAGAAGACTCAACCTCCTCTGGAAACACCATATATTTT	CASSQEDSTSSGNTIYF
TRBV5-1	TRBJ1-3	NA	TRBD1	14	TGCGCCAGCAGCACAGGGGGAACGGGAAACACCATATATTTT	CASSTGGTGNTIYF
TRBV7-9	TRBJ2-1	NA	NA	13	TGTGCCAGCAGCTTAACGGGTTCGGATGAGCAGTTCTTC	CASSLTGSDEQFF
TRBV29-1	TRBJ1-1	once	TRBD1	14	TGCAGCGTTGAAGCGGGACAGGGCCATACTGAAGCTTTCTTT	CSVEAGQGHTEAFF
TRBV27	TRBJ1-2	NA	TRBD1	16	TGTGCCAGCAGTTGGTCCGGGACAGGGTCAAACTATGGCTACACCTTC	CASSWSGTGSNYGYTF
TRBV7-6	TRBJ1-1	NA	TRBD1	12	TGTGCCAGCAGCCCACAGGGGATTGAAGCTTTCTTT	CASSPQGIEAFF
TRBV27	TRBJ2-1	NA	TRBD2	19	TGTGCCAGCCGCAGAACCGGGACACTCGGACTAGCGTACTACAATGAGCAGTTCTTC	CASRRTGTLGLAYYNEQFF
TRBV7-9	TRBJ2-1	NA	TRBD2	16	TGTGCCAGCAGCCGGGCTAGCGGGAGTTCGACGAATGAGCAGTTCTTC	CASSRASGSSTNEQFF
TRBV4-3	TRBJ1-5	NA	NA	14	TGCGCCAGCAGCCAAGAGGGGGGGGATCAGCCCCAGCATTTT	CASSQEGGDQPQHF
TRBV7-9	TRBJ2-1	NA	TRBD2	17	TGTGCCAGCAGCCCGCGGCGGCGGGAGTTACTAAAGAATGAGCAGTTCTTC	CASSPRRRELLKNEQFF
TRBV7-9	TRBJ2-1	few	TRBD2	16	TGTGCCAGCAGCCTATCTAGCGGGAGAGGTGGGGATGAGCAGTTCTTC	CASSLSSGRGGDEQFF
TRBV3-1/TRBV3-2	TRBJ2-7	NA	TRBD2	16	TGTGCCAGCAGCCAAGTCACGGGACTAGCGGGCCCATTTATGTACTTC	CASSQVTGLAGPFMYF
TRBV27	TRBJ1-4	NA	NA	15	TGTGCCAGCAGTTTAAGAGCCGGGTTCGGGGAAAAACTGTTTTTT	CASSLRAGFGEKLFF
TRBV15	TRBJ1-6	NA	NA	12	TGTGCCACCAGGAAGGGGTATTCACCCCTCCACTTT	CATRKGYSPLHF
TRBV21-1	TRBJ1-1	NA	NA	15	TGTGCCAGCAGCAAAGTAAGGGCAGGAGGCACTGAAGCTTTCTTT	CASSKVRAGGTEAFF
TRBV5-1	TRBJ2-3	NA	NA	16	TGCGCCAGCGGCCCGCGGCTCCCGGCTCCTTCGGATACGCAGTATTTT	CASGPRLPAPSDTQYF
TRBV7-2	TRBJ2-5	NA	NA	14	TGTGCCAGCAGCTTAGGCCCGGGCGGGGAGACCCAGTACTTC	CASSLGPGGETQYF
TRBV6-4	TRBJ2-3	NA	TRBD2	16	TGTGCCAGCAGTGACGGACTAGCGGGAGCCACAGATACGCAGTATTTT	CASSDGLAGATDTQYF
TRBV19	TRBJ1-1	NA	TRBD1	18	TGTGCCAGTAGTACAACCTGGACAGGCCAACACTTGAACACTGAAGCTTTCTTT	CASSTTWTGQHLNTEAFF
TRBV7-6	TRBJ2-5	few	TRBD2	15	TGTGCCAGCAGCCCGGGACTAGCGGGAGTAGAGACCCAGTACTTC	CASSPGLAGVETQYF
TRBV2	TRBJ2-1	NA	TRBD2	15	TGTGCCAGCAGAGAACTAGCGGCGGGTTACAATGAGCAGTTCTTC	CASRELAAGYNEQFF
TRBV3-1/TRBV3-2	TRBJ2-7	NA	TRBD2	14	TGTGCCAGCAGCCAAGGCGGGAGCTGGTACGAGCAGTACTTC	CASSQGGSWYEQYF
TRBV3-1/TRBV3-2	TRBJ1-2	NA	TRBD1	15	TGTGCCAGCAGCCAAGCATTAGGGGGCTTCTATGGCTACACCTTC	CASSQALGGFYGYTF
TRBV10-3	TRBJ1-4	NA	NA	14	TGTGCCATCAGTGATGGGGGCGCGGATGAAAAACTGTTTTTT	CAISDGGADEKLFF
TRBV6-5	TRBJ1-2	NA	NA	14	TGTGCCAGCAGTTACTCTGGCAGTAACTATGGCTACACCTTC	CASSYSGSNYGYTF
TRBV6-2/TRBV6-3	TRBJ1-1	NA	TRBD1	17	TGTGCCAGCAGTTACGAATCGGGACAGGGGTTGAAAACTGAAGCTTTCTTT	CASSYESGQGLKTEAFF
TRBV5-5	TRBJ1-1	NA	NA	14	TGTGCCAGCAGCTTGGGTGGCAGATCCATCGAAGCTTTCTTT	CASSLGGRSIEAFF
TRBV2	TRBJ2-5	once	TRBD2	14	TGTGCCAGCAAGGCGGGAGCGGCCGGCGAGACCCAGTACTTC	CASKAGAAGETQYF
TRBV5-1	TRBJ2-7	NA	TRBD2	17	TGCGCCAGCAGCTTGACCTACAATGGCGGGAGCTCCTACGAGCAGTACTTC	CASSLTYNGGSSYEQYF
TRBV2	TRBJ1-1	few	NA	13	TGTGCCAGCAGTGACGGGGATTGGACTGAAGCTTTCTTT	CASSDGDWTEAFF
TRBV19	TRBJ2-1	NA	NA	16	TGTGCCAGTAGTAGGCCGGGACAACTCTCCTACAATGAGCAGTTCTTC	CASSRPGQLSYNEQFF